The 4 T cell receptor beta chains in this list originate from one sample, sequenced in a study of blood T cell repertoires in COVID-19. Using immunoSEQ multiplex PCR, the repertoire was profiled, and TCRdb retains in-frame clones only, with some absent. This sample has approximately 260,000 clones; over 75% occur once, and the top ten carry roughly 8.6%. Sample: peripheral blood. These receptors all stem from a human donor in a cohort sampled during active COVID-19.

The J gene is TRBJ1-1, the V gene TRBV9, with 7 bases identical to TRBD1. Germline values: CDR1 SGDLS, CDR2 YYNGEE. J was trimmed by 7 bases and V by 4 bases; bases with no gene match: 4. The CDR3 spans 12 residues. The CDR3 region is CASSSGTDEAFF. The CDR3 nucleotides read TGTGCCAGCAGCTCAGGGACAGATGAAGCTTTCTTT.

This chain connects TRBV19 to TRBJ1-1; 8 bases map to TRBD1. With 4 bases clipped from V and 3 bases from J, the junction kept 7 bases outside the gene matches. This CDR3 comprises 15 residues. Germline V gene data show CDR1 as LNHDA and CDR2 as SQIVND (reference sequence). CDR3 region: CASSSWTGWDTEAFF. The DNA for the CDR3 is TGTGCCAGTAGTAGTTGGACAGGGTGGGACACTGAAGCTTTCTTT.

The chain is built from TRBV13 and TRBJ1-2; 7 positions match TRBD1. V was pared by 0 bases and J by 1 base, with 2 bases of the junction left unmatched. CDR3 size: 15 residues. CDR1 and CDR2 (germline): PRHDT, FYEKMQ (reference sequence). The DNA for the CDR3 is TGTGCCAGCAGCTTAGGGGGACAGAATAACTATGGCTACACCTTC. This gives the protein CASSLGGQNNYGYTF.

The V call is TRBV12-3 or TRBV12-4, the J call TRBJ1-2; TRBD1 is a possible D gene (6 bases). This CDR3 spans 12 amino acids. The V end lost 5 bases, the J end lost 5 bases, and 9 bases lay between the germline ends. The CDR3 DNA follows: TGTGCCAGCAGTCAGGGGTATTATGGCTACACCTTC. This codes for CASSQGYYGYTF.